This T cell receptor (beta chain) was captured in a study of control samples from healthy donors and cancer patients. Profiling relied on immunoSEQ multiplex PCR, and the TCRdb table lists in-frame clones only, not all of them. The repertoire has tens of thousands of clones, roughly 89% of them found once; the top ten carry approximately 14%. The CDR3 totals 16 residues. From germline, CDR1 is MDHEN and CDR2 SYDVKM. Trimming left V 3 bases short and J 1 base short, with 13 bases between. The sequence derives from a man aged 25 to 40 in good health. This sequence joins TRBV28 and TRBJ1-5; D is perhaps TRBD1 (6 bases). Sequencing was carried out using blood. CDR3 nucleotides: TGTGCCAGCAGTTTGTACGCAGGGGTAAGCAATCAGCCCCAGCATTTT. It codes for CASSLYAGVSNQPQHF.